This passage covers 31 T cell receptor beta chains from one sample sequenced in a study of T cell responses to AZD1222 COVID-19 vaccine. The protocol was immunoSEQ multiplex PCR, while the TCRdb copy is restricted to in-frame clones and leaves out a portion. In the table there are 35,000 to 55,000 clones, about 82% of which are singletons. The sample in question was peripheral blood, obtained 28 days after the second dose of the MenACWY control vaccine. Every receptor here comes from an adult who received the MenACWY meningococcal vaccine as a control.

The CDR3 DNA reads as TGTGCCAGTAGCCTACTAGCGGGGGCCCCCACAGATACGCAGTATTTT. Its protein product is CASSLLAGAPTDTQYF. J is TRBJ2-3 and V is TRBV19; the match to TRBD2 covers 11 bases. CDR3 size: 16 residues. J was trimmed by 2 bases and V by 6 bases; bases with no gene match: 7. In germline, CDR1 is LNHDA, CDR2 SQIVND (reference sequence). The variable domain in full, completed from reference TRBV19 and TRBJ2-3, reads DGGITQSPKYLFRKEGQNVTLSCEQNLNHDAMYWYRQDPGQGLRLIYYSQIVNDFQKGDIAEGYSVSREKKESFPLTVTSAQKNPTAFYLCASSLLAGAPTDTQYFGPGTRLTVL.

This chain links TRBV6-1 with TRBJ2-4; D assignment may be TRBD1 or TRBD2 (6 bases each). Germline V gene sequence: CDR1 MNHNS, CDR2 SASEGT. The V end lost 0 bases, the J end lost 7 bases, and 16 bases lay between the germline ends. The CDR3 totals 16 residues. The CDR3 spells CASSEASGAVGNIQYF. The CDR3 nucleotides read TGTGCCAGCAGTGAAGCGTCGGGGGCGGTGGGGAACATTCAGTACTTC.

Here the CDR3 DNA reads TGTGCCAGCAGCGCCCCAGTGACTATAACGTCTAGCTCCTACAATGAGCAGTTCTTC. This translates into CASSAPVTITSSSYNEQFF. The rearrangement joins TRBV9 to TRBJ2-1; TRBD2 is a possible D gene (5 bases). The CDR3 is 19 amino acids. Deletions cut 3 bases from V and 0 bases from J, with 22 bases between. CDR1 is SGDLS, CDR2 YYNGEE, per germline.

The rearrangement links TRBV5-5 to TRBJ1-2; TRBD1 matches at 8 bases. This CDR3 spans 15 amino acids. Germline-derived CDR1 and CDR2 are SGHKS and YYEKEE (reference sequence). J lost 1 base, V lost 1 base, and 3 bases had no gene match. The CDR3 protein is CASSLSGGGNYGYTF. The CDR3 bases are TGTGCCAGCAGCTTGTCAGGGGGCGGTAACTATGGCTACACCTTC.

This chain links TRBV12-3 or TRBV12-4 with TRBJ1-2; D uncertain. V gave up 5 bases and J gave up 7 bases, with 11 bases separating them. This CDR3 has 12 residues. For the CDR3, the DNA is TGTGCCAGCAGTCCCATGGCACCTGGCTACACCTTC. Translated, it gives CASSPMAPGYTF.

This chain joins TRBV28 and TRBJ2-1, with 8 bases identical to TRBD2. The CDR3 is 18 residues long. The V and J ends lost 4 bases and 0 bases, in that order; junction bases with no gene match: 11. From germline, CDR1 is MDHEN and CDR2 SYDVKM. CDR3 nucleotide sequence: TGTGCCAGCAGTTCCTCCCCGGGACTAGGGAGCTCCTACAATGAGCAGTTCTTC. This encodes CASSSSPGLGSSYNEQFF.

This clone was picked up one time. V usage is TRBV2 and J usage is TRBJ2-4, with 9 bases aligning to TRBD1. The J segment lost 1 base and the V segment lost 7 bases, leaving 5 bases of the junction unmatched. The CDR3 contains 15 residues. CDR1 and CDR2 (germline): SNHLY, FYNNEI. CDR3 DNA sequence: TGTGCCAGCAACCGGGACAGGGTGGCCAAAAACATTCAGTACTTC. It codes for CASNRDRVAKNIQYF.

This chain links TRBV6-5 with TRBJ2-2, with 7 bases aligning to TRBD2. This CDR3 has 15 amino acids. V shed 2 bases, J shed 3 bases, and the junction held 3 bases outside the gene matches. CDR1 and CDR2 (germline): MNHEY, SVGAGI. The CDR3 here is CASSYGGSYTGELFF. The CDR3 DNA is TGTGCCAGCAGTTACGGCGGGAGTTACACCGGGGAGCTGTTTTTT.

This clone was picked up a small number of times. The same CDR3 also results from other DNA sequences found in this sample. The J gene is TRBJ2-7, the V gene TRBV9; D unclear. CDR1 SGDLS and CDR2 YYNGEE come from the germline V gene. Trimming removed 3 bases from V and 3 bases from J, with 10 bases in between. CDR3 length: 13 amino acids. The CDR3 spells CASSGTADYEQYF. CDR3 in DNA: TGTGCCAGCAGCGGGACCGCAGACTACGAGCAGTACTTC.

This rearrangement joins TRBV18 to TRBJ2-1; 7 bases match TRBD1. This CDR3 has 13 residues. V dropped 3 bases and J dropped 12; count of bases not matched to a gene: 8. The germline CDR1 and CDR2 sequences are KGHSH and LQKENI. CDR3 coding DNA: TGTGCCAGCTCACCTCACCGGGACAGCGGGCAGTTCTTC. Translating gives CASSPHRDSGQFF.

The chain joins TRBV11-1 to TRBJ1-1; D remains ambiguous. The germline V gene encodes CDR1 SGHAT and CDR2 FQDESV (reference sequence). The CDR3 totals 14 residues. V dropped 2 bases and J dropped 6 bases, with 13 bases sitting between them. The CDR3 region is CASSLRELRAEAFF. The CDR3 coding sequence is TGTGCCAGCAGCTTAAGGGAGTTGCGCGCTGAAGCTTTCTTT.

This chain connects TRBV7-9 to TRBJ1-1; weak D call: TRBD1 (5 bases). V lost 1 base and J 8 bases, leaving 5 bases between the germline ends. The CDR3 runs 11 residues. Germline CDR1 is SEHNR and CDR2 is FQNEAQ (reference sequence). The CDR3 DNA reads TGTGCCAGCAGCTTAGGGGGGGAAGCTTTCTTT. Translation gives CASSLGGEAFF.

The rearrangement uses TRBV4-1 and TRBJ1-5; 9 bases agree with TRBD1. The CDR3 is 17 amino acids. J gave up 6 bases and V 6 bases, and 15 bases lay outside the gene matches. Germline assignment: CDR1 MGHRA and CDR2 YSYEKL. CDR3 sequence reads: CASSLGPGQGMSQPQHF. In DNA, the CDR3 is TGCGCCAGCAGTCTCGGCCCGGGACAGGGAATGAGTCAGCCCCAGCATTTT.

CDR3 sequence (DNA): TGTGCCACCAGCTCACGGAGAAACACCATATATTTT. Amino acid sequence: CATSSRRNTIYF. The chain is built from TRBV15 and TRBJ1-3; D uncertain. Germline V CDR1 and CDR2: LNHNV, YYDKDF (reference sequence). V was shortened by 5 bases and J by 5 bases, with 7 bases between the two germline ends. This CDR3 contains 12 residues.

The table lists this clone with a count of one. The rearrangement links TRBV28 to TRBJ2-1, with TRBD2 matching over 14 bases. Germline CDR1 reads MDHEN; CDR2 reads SYDVKM. J was trimmed by 7 bases and V by 3 bases; bases with no gene match: 8. CDR3 length: 17 amino acids. The CDR3, as DNA: TGTGCCAGCAGTTTCCTCCGACTAGCGGGAGGGGAAAATGAGCAGTTCTTC. This encodes CASSFLRLAGGENEQFF.

This clone has only a few counts. The chain has TRBV2 and TRBJ1-6, with a possible D match to TRBD1 (5 bases). This CDR3 contains 14 residues. Trimming removed 1 base at V and 8 bases at J, with 9 bases between. Germline lookup yields CDR1 SNHLY and CDR2 FYNNEI. The CDR3: CASSEEVGDSPLHF. The CDR3 nucleotides read TGTGCCAGCAGTGAAGAAGTAGGGGATTCACCCCTCCACTTT.

The chain recombines TRBV11-3 with TRBJ1-6; 8 bases are a match to TRBD1. Germline CDR1 and CDR2: SGHNT and YENEEA. The J segment lost 7 bases and the V segment lost 3 bases, leaving 2 bases of the junction unmatched. The length of the CDR3 is 14 residues. CDR3 region: CASSLTGANSPLHF. The DNA of the CDR3 is TGTGCCAGCAGCTTGACAGGGGCAAATTCACCCCTCCACTTT.

The chain has TRBV5-1 and TRBJ2-6; 8 bases map to TRBD1. CDR1 is SGHRS and CDR2 is YFSETQ in the germline V gene. This CDR3 comprises 17 residues. With 2 bases clipped from V and 2 bases from J, the junction kept 6 bases outside the gene matches. CDR3 sequence (DNA): TGCGCCAGCAGCTTCGGGGACAGGCATCCTGGGGCCAACGTCCTGACTTTC. Protein sequence: CASSFGDRHPGANVLTF.

The CDR3 DNA reads TGTGCCACCAGCAGATCTGTAGGGGAGACCCAGTACTTC. Its translation is CATSRSVGETQYF. The rearrangement uses TRBV15 and TRBJ2-5; D is undetermined. Between the trimmed V and J ends, which lost 2 bases and 5 bases, there was a span of 9 bases. The CDR3 sequence is 13 residues long. CDR1 and CDR2 from the germline V gene are LNHNV and YYDKDF (reference sequence).

J is TRBJ1-6 and V is TRBV9; a weak D match, TRBD1 (6 bases). The CDR3 loop spans 18 amino acids. The V gene's germline CDR1 is SGDLS and CDR2 YYNGEE. Deletions cut 2 bases from V and 7 bases from J, with 22 bases between. The CDR3, as DNA: TGTGCCAGCAGCGTTTCTCCGGGGGGGAGCAGGGGCAATTCACCCCTCCACTTT. Translated, it gives CASSVSPGGSRGNSPLHF.

The CDR3 region has the DNA TGTGCCAGCAGCCCCCGAACTAGCCGGGTTGTTGTTACGCAGTATTTT. This gives the protein CASSPRTSRVVVTQYF. The genes are TRBV14 and TRBJ2-3, with D perhaps TRBD2 (6 bases). V was cut by 4 bases and J by 8 bases, with 22 bases left in between. CDR1 is SGHDN and CDR2 is FVKESK in the germline V gene. The CDR3 is 16 residues long.

This chain's CDR3 is CASSGVKTEAFF. CDR3 DNA sequence: TGCGCCAGCAGTGGAGTAAAGACTGAAGCTTTCTTT. The chain has TRBV5-1 and TRBJ1-1; D call uncertain. CDR1 is SGHRS, CDR2 YFSETQ, per germline. Trimming removed 5 bases at V and 5 bases at J, with 10 bases between. The CDR3 consists of 12 residues.

The CDR3 sequence: CASRDRAAPEKGNEQYF. The CDR3 DNA is TGCGCCAGCAGGGACAGGGCGGCCCCCGAAAAGGGGAACGAGCAGTACTTC. The J gene is TRBJ2-7, the V gene TRBV10-2, with 8 positions matching TRBD1. Germline loops: CDR1 WSHSY, CDR2 SAAADI. The CDR3 runs 17 residues. V gave up 6 bases and J gave up 5 bases; unmatched junction bases: 18.

The J gene is TRBJ2-7, the V gene TRBV11-2; 7 bases agree with TRBD2. The J segment lost 3 bases and the V segment lost 5 bases, leaving 13 bases of the junction unmatched. The CDR3 is made up of 16 amino acids. Germline V gives CDR1 SGHAT, CDR2 FQNNGV. The chain's CDR3 is CASSPRGGGGNYEQYF. CDR3 DNA: TGTGCCAGCAGCCCACGAGGCGGGGGAGGGAACTACGAGCAGTACTTC.

CDR3 protein: CASSSRFRPTYNEQFF. The CDR3 region has the DNA TGTGCCAGCAGTTCTCGATTCAGACCCACCTACAATGAGCAGTTCTTC. This rearrangement joins TRBV28 to TRBJ2-1; D remains ambiguous. The V end lost 4 bases, the J end lost 2 bases, and 15 bases lay between the germline ends. CDR1 is MDHEN and CDR2 is SYDVKM in the germline V gene. CDR3 length: 16 amino acids.

The chain is built from TRBV5-1 and TRBJ2-7, with 9 bases fitting TRBD1. Germline lookup yields CDR1 SGHRS and CDR2 YFSETQ. This CDR3 comprises 16 residues. The J segment lost 5 bases and the V segment lost 2 bases, leaving 11 bases of the junction unmatched. This chain's CDR3 is CASSFLPGQGANEQYF. CDR3 nucleotide sequence: TGCGCCAGCAGCTTTCTACCGGGACAGGGCGCCAACGAGCAGTACTTC.

CDR3 in amino acids: CASSYGGRGTEAFF. The DNA for the CDR3 is TGTGCCAGCAGTTACGGGGGCAGGGGCACTGAAGCTTTCTTT. The chain employs TRBV6-5 and TRBJ1-1; D is possibly TRBD1 (6 bases). Germline V gives CDR1 MNHEY, CDR2 SVGAGI. Trimming shortened V by 2 bases and J by 4 bases, and 11 bases separated the two germline ends. The CDR3 is 14 amino acids.

This clone was seen once. V usage is TRBV5-6 and J usage is TRBJ2-7; maybe TRBD1 (10 bases). The V and J ends lost 4 bases and 2 bases respectively, with 25 bases between them. This CDR3 contains 18 residues. CDR1 and CDR2 (germline): SGHDT, YYEEEE. This CDR3 reads CASSRGQGRLAVTYEQYF. CDR3 nucleotide sequence: TGTGCCAGCAGCCGGGGACAGGGGAGACTAGCGGTGACCTACGAGCAGTACTTC.

The rearrangement links TRBV30 to TRBJ1-5; no definite D call. This CDR3 has 14 amino acids. Germline lookup yields CDR1 GTSNPN and CDR2 SVGIG (reference sequence). The ends were cut back, 0 bases at V and 4 bases at J, with 10 bases in the middle. The CDR3 loop reads CAWSVGGANQPQHF. The CDR3 DNA reads TGTGCCTGGAGTGTCGGCGGAGCTAATCAGCCCCAGCATTTT.

V gene TRBV19 combines with J gene TRBJ1-2, with a tentative D call TRBD1 (5 bases). Germline-derived CDR1 and CDR2 are LNHDA and SQIVND (reference sequence). Trimming removed 8 bases from V and 0 bases from J, with 16 bases in between. The CDR3 contains 15 residues. This chain's CDR3 is CASGGGDASNYGYTF. The CDR3 DNA follows: TGTGCCAGTGGGGGAGGTGACGCGTCTAACTATGGCTACACCTTC.

Comment on this clone: Within the sample, other DNA sequences also encode this same CDR3. The chain is built from TRBV6-5 and TRBJ1-6; D is uncertain. The CDR3 runs 13 residues. V dropped 8 bases and J dropped 0 bases, with 5 bases sitting between them. Germline lookup yields CDR1 MNHEY and CDR2 SVGAGI. The CDR3 nucleotides read TGTGCCAGCGCGAGCTCCTATAATTCACCCCTCCACTTT. As protein: CASASSYNSPLHF.